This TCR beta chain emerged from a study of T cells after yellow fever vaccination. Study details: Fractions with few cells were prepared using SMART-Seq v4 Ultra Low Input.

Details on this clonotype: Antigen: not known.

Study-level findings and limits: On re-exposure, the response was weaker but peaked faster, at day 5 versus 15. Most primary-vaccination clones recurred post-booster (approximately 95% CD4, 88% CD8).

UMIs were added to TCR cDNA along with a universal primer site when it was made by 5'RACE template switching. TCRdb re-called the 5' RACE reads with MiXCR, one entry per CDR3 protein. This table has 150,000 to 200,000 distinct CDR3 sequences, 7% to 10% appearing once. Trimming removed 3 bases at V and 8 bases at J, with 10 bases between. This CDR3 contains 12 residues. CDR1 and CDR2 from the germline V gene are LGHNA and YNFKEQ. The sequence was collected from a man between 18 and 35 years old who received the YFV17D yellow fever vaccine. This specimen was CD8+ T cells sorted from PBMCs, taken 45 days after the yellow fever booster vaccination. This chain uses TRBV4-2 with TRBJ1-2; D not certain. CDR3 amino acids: CASSQTPGGYTF. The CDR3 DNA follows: TGTGCCAGCAGCCAGACCCCGGGGGGCTACACCTTC.